This T cell receptor (beta chain) was found in a study of blood T cell repertoires in COVID-19. The overall study: Acute and convalescent COVID-19 specimens originated in the United States, Italy and Spain. PBMCs, B-cell-depleted T cells, or T cells were the source of the cDNA or gDNA that made up the material.

V lost 5 bases and J 0 bases, leaving 5 bases between the germline ends. Germline V gene sequence: CDR1 MNHEY, CDR2 SMNVEV (reference sequence). The length of the CDR3 is 13 residues. TCRdb's table, derived via immunoSEQ multiplex PCR, lists solely in-frame clones and lacks some. This repertoire shows 150,000 to 200,000 clones, more than 60% found once; its top ten account for approximately 13%. The specimen sequenced was peripheral blood. This chain links TRBV27 with TRBJ1-5, with D unclear. This clonotype was sampled from a man aged 45-60 years who had recovered from COVID-19. The CDR3: CASSQISNQPQHF. DNA of the CDR3: TGTGCCAGCAGTCAGATTAGCAATCAGCCCCAGCATTTT.